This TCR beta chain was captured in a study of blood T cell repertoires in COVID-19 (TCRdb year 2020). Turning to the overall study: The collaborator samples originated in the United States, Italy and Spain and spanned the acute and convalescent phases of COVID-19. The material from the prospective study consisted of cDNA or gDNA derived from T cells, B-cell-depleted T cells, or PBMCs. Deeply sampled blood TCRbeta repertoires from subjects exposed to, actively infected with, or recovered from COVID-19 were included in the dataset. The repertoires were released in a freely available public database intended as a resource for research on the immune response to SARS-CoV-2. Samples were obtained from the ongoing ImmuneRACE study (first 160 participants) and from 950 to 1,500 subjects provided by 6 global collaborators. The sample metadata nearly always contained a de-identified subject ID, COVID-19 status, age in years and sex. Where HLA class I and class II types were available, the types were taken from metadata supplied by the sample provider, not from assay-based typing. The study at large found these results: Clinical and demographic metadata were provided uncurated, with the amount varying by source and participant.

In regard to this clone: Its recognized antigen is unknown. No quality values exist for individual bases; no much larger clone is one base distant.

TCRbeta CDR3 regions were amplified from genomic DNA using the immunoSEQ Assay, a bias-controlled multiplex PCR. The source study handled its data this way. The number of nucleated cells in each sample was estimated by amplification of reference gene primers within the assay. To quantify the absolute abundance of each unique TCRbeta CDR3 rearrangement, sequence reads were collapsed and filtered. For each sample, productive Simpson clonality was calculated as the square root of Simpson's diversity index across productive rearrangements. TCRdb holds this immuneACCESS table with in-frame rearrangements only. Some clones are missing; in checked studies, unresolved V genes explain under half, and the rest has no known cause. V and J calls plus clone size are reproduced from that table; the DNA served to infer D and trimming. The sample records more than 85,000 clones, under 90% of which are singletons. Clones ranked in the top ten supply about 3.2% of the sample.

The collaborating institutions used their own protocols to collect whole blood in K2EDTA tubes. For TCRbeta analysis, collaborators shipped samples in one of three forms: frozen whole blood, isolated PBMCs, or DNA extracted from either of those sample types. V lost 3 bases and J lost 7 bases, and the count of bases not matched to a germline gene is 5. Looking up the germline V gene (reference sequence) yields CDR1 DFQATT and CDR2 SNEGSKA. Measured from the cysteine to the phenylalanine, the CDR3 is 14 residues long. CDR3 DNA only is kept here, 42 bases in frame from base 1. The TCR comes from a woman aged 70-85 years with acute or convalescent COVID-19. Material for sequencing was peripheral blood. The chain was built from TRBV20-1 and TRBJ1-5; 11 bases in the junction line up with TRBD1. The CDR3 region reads CSASGQGARQPQHF. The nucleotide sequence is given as TGCAGTGCTAGTGGACAGGGGGCACGGCAGCCCCAGCATTTT.